The 22 T cell receptor beta chains given below trace back to one sample, sequenced in a study of T cell changes during pregnancy in multiple sclerosis. Some clones are missing from TCRdb's copy, which holds only in-frame ones; the method was immunoSEQ multiplex PCR. Of about 60,000 clones listed, about 91% are singletons. The starting material was CD4+ T cells from peripheral blood mononuclear cells, obtained in the second trimester of pregnancy. These receptors all come from a female donor with multiple sclerosis, enrolled in a pregnancy study.

This clone was seen just once. V and J are TRBV6-1 and TRBJ2-3, with 10 positions matching TRBD2. The V and J ends lost 9 bases and 5 bases, in that order; junction bases with no gene match: 11. The CDR3 has 15 amino acids. Germline CDR1 MNHNS, CDR2 SASEGT. The CDR3 reads CASRRAGGPGDTQYF. DNA for the CDR3: TGTGCCAGTCGTCGAGCGGGAGGGCCGGGAGATACGCAGTATTTT.

The chain is built from TRBV29-1 and TRBJ2-1, with TRBD2 identical over 7 bases. V shed 7 bases and J 5 bases; nucleotides not matched to a gene: 5. The CDR3 loop spans 12 amino acids. CDR1 is SQVTM and CDR2 is ANQGSEA in the germline V gene. The DNA of the CDR3 is TGCAGCGCAGCTAGCGGACACAATGAGCAGTTCTTC. As protein: CSAASGHNEQFF.

The chain employs TRBV11-2 and TRBJ2-7; perhaps TRBD2 as D (5 bases). In germline, CDR1 is SGHAT, CDR2 FQNNGV. The CDR3 runs to 12 residues. Trimming took 5 bases from V and 5 from J, leaving 10 bases between them. This CDR3 is CASSLTSNEQYF. Written as DNA, the CDR3 is TGTGCCAGCAGCCTTACTAGTAACGAGCAGTACTTC. The complete variable domain, with remaining parts taken from reference TRBV11-2 and TRBJ2-7, reads EAGVAQSPRYKIIEKRQSVAFWCNPISGHATLYWYQQILGQGPKLLIQFQNNGVVDDSQLPKDRFSAERLKGVDSTLKIQPAKLEDSAVYLCASSLTSNEQYFGPGTRLTVT.

This chain joins TRBV5-1 and TRBJ2-1; tentative D call: TRBD1 (6 bases). CDR3 length: 11 residues. Trimming stripped 4 bases from V and 11 bases from J, with 10 bases between. Germline V gene sequence: CDR1 SGHRS, CDR2 YFSETQ. The CDR3 bases are TGCGCCAGCAGCCGGGACACTAAGCAGTTCTTC. This gives the protein CASSRDTKQFF.

This rearrangement joins TRBV11-2 to TRBJ2-3; 8 nucleotides align to TRBD1. After removal of 5 bases from V and 0 bases from J, the junction contained 1 base not matched to a gene. From germline, CDR1 is SGHAT and CDR2 FQNNGV. The CDR3 contains 14 residues. The CDR3 is CASSRDRSTDTQYF. The CDR3 DNA reads TGTGCCAGCAGCCGGGACAGGAGCACAGATACGCAGTATTTT.

V usage is TRBV4-2 and J usage is TRBJ1-2; D gene ambiguous. V was clipped by 0 bases and J by 4 bases, with 9 bases between them. This CDR3 comprises 14 residues. Germline V gene data show CDR1 as LGHNA and CDR2 as YNFKEQ. CDR3 sequence reads: CASSQDTQIYGYTF. CDR3 nucleotides: TGTGCCAGCAGCCAAGATACGCAGATCTATGGCTACACCTTC.

This chain links TRBV14 with TRBJ1-2; D is perhaps TRBD1 (6 bases). Trimming pared 3 bases from V and 1 base from J, leaving 15 bases between. The length of the CDR3 is 16 residues. CDR1 is SGHDN, CDR2 FVKESK, per germline. The CDR3 sequence is CASSHRGGDLNYGYTF. The CDR3 nucleotides are TGTGCCAGCAGCCACCGAGGGGGGGATCTTAACTATGGCTACACCTTC.

This clone was found once. CDR3: CASSTGQTRDPQHF. The CDR3 DNA is TGTGCCAGCAGCACAGGGCAGACTCGAGACCCCCAGCATTTT. This chain connects TRBV11-2 to TRBJ1-5, with D perhaps matching TRBD1 (6 bases). The germline V gene has CDR1 SGHAT and CDR2 FQNNGV. The CDR3 is made up of 14 amino acids. Trimming left V 5 bases short and J 10 bases short, with 18 bases between.

This sequence joins TRBV9 and TRBJ1-3, with D possibly being TRBD1 (5 bases). Germline V gene lookup returns CDR1 SGDLS and CDR2 YYNGEE. The CDR3 extends over 17 amino acids. V lost 3 bases to trimming and J lost 1 base, with 17 bases between them. CDR3 DNA: TGTGCCAGCAGCGCCGAGCAGGGCGGTGTATCTGGAAACACCATATATTTT. It translates to CASSAEQGGVSGNTIYF. Combining the CDR3 with reference TRBV9 and TRBJ1-3 gives the whole variable domain DSGVTQTPKHLITATGQRVTLRCSPRSGDLSVYWYQQSLDQGLQFLIQYYNGEERAKGNILERFSAQQFPDLHSELNLSSLELGDSALYFCASSAEQGGVSGNTIYFGEGSWLTVV.

The chain combines TRBV11-1 with TRBJ1-2; 11 nucleotides align to TRBD1. The CDR3 has 16 residues. Per the germline V gene, CDR1 is SGHAT and CDR2 is FQDESV (reference sequence). Losses at the gene ends were 2 bases for V and 14 bases for J; bases not matched to a gene: 16. The CDR3 DNA is TGTGCCAGCAGCTTAACGTCCTCAGGGGACAGGGGGGCGCGGACCTTC. Protein sequence: CASSLTSSGDRGARTF.

V gene TRBV5-1 combines with J gene TRBJ1-1; the match to TRBD1 covers 7 bases. V trimming: 0 bases; J trimming: 1 base; junction bases outside the gene matches: 6. The CDR3 is made up of 16 amino acids. Germline V gene data show CDR1 as SGHRS and CDR2 as YFSETQ. DNA for the CDR3: TGCGCCAGCAGCTTGGCCTCAGGGGGTGGGAACACTGAAGCTTTCTTT. Translation: CASSLASGGGNTEAFF.

In its sample, this clone was seen once. V and J are TRBV7-9 and TRBJ2-1; TRBD2 aligns across 10 bases. Trimming cost V 5 bases and J 8 bases; bases outside gene matches: 9. In germline, CDR1 is SEHNR, CDR2 FQNEAQ (reference sequence). CDR3 length: 15 amino acids. Here the CDR3 DNA reads TGTGCCAGCAGCGAACTAGCGGGGCGGTTCGATGAGCAGTTCTTC. Translation gives CASSELAGRFDEQFF.

The chain combines TRBV15 with TRBJ2-1; no definite D call. The CDR3 loop spans 12 amino acids. Germline V CDR1 and CDR2: LNHNV, YYDKDF (reference sequence). V was shortened by 0 bases and J by 9 bases, with 6 bases between the two germline ends. DNA of the CDR3: TGTGCCACCAGCAGAGATAAATTTGAGCAGTTCTTC. Its protein product is CATSRDKFEQFF.

CDR3 nucleotides: TGCGCCAGCAGCTTGGCAGGGTCAACCGGGGAGCTGTTTTTT. Encoded protein: CASSLAGSTGELFF. The chain has TRBV5-1 and TRBJ2-2; TRBD1 is a possible D gene (5 bases). Germline V lookup: CDR1 SGHRS, CDR2 YFSETQ. Trimming cost V 0 bases and J 5 bases, with 8 bases left between them. This CDR3 is built from 14 residues.

V and J are TRBV28 and TRBJ1-5; tentatively, D is TRBD1 (5 bases). Germline lookup yields CDR1 MDHEN and CDR2 SYDVKM. The V end was cut by 7 bases, the J end by 3 bases, with 13 bases between. This CDR3 comprises 14 residues. The chain's CDR3 is CASIQVRLNQPQHF. CDR3 bases: TGTGCCAGCATACAGGTCCGGCTCAATCAGCCCCAGCATTTT.

The CDR3 DNA follows: TGTGCCAGCAGCCTGGCGGGGGAGGACACTGAAGCTTTCTTT. It yields the protein CASSLAGEDTEAFF. The chain recombines TRBV7-8 with TRBJ1-1; tentative D call: TRBD1 (5 bases). The CDR3 is 14 residues long. Germline lookup yields CDR1 SGHVS and CDR2 FQNEAQ. Trimming left V 5 bases short and J 3 bases short, with 13 bases between.

The chain joins TRBV9 to TRBJ1-1; D possibly corresponds to TRBD1 (6 bases). This CDR3 has 16 amino acids. CDR1 and CDR2 from the germline V gene are SGDLS and YYNGEE. Trimming took off 3 bases at V and 10 bases at J, with 25 bases between the two ends. As DNA, the CDR3 is TGTGCCAGCAGCGCCAGCCCCGGGACATACAGGGACGTAGCTTTCTTT. Its protein product is CASSASPGTYRDVAFF.

CDR3 amino acids: CASSLGGLNQPQHF. Written as DNA, the CDR3 is TGTGCCAGCAGCTTAGGAGGGCTCAATCAGCCCCAGCATTTT. The V and J genes are TRBV5-6 and TRBJ1-5; D is unresolved. V was clipped by 2 bases and J by 3 bases, with 9 bases between them. The germline V gene encodes CDR1 SGHDT and CDR2 YYEEEE. The CDR3 spans 14 residues.

The chain links TRBV9 to TRBJ1-5; D ambiguous. From germline, CDR1 is SGDLS and CDR2 YYNGEE. This CDR3 region has 15 residues. Trimming removed 0 bases at V and 2 bases at J, with 9 bases between. DNA for the CDR3: TGTGCCAGCAGCGTAGGGGCCGAAGGCAATCAGCCCCAGCATTTT. This sequence encodes CASSVGAEGNQPQHF.

This clone was observed a handful of times. V gene TRBV6-6 combines with J gene TRBJ2-7, with 8 bases that match TRBD1. Germline V lookup: CDR1 MNHNY, CDR2 SVGAGI (reference sequence). V trimming: 2 bases; J trimming: 5 bases; junction bases outside the gene matches: 5. The CDR3 covers 14 residues. The CDR3 sequence is CASSYGQGGNEQYF. Written as DNA, the CDR3 is TGTGCCAGCAGTTACGGACAGGGTGGGAACGAGCAGTACTTC.

This chain uses TRBV6-5 with TRBJ2-1; 10 nucleotides line up with TRBD2. This CDR3 has 13 amino acids. Germline values: CDR1 MNHEY, CDR2 SVGAGI. V trimming: 6 bases; J trimming: 7 bases; junction bases outside the gene matches: 3. The CDR3 coding sequence is TGTGCCAGCAGAGCGGGGGGGCCAAATGAGCAGTTCTTC. Amino acid sequence: CASRAGGPNEQFF.

This chain uses TRBV9 with TRBJ2-7; D gene uncertain. V was cut by 2 bases and J by 0 bases, with 9 bases left in between. Germline loops: CDR1 SGDLS, CDR2 YYNGEE. This CDR3 is built from 14 residues. In nucleotides, the CDR3 is TGTGCCAGCAGCGTCGAAACAGACTCCTACGAGCAGTACTTC. Residues: CASSVETDSYEQYF.